One and the same sample provided the 4 T cell receptor beta chains below, sequenced in a study of T cell changes during pregnancy in multiple sclerosis. Sequenced by immunoSEQ multiplex PCR; TCRdb stores in-frame clones only, minus some. The repertoire has around 49,000 clones, around 90% of them found once; the top ten carry around 5%. Specimen: peripheral blood, collected after pregnancy. Source of these receptors: a female donor in good health, enrolled as a control in a pregnancy study.

The chain combines TRBV9 with TRBJ2-2; D may be TRBD2 (6 bases). The V and J ends lost 0 bases and 5 bases respectively, with 14 bases between them. Germline V gene data show CDR1 as SGDLS and CDR2 as YYNGEE. The CDR3 has 16 amino acids. Here the CDR3 reads CASSVAAAGRTGELFF. Here the CDR3 DNA reads TGTGCCAGCAGCGTAGCTGCGGCGGGGCGGACCGGGGAGCTGTTTTTT.

The chain joins TRBV4-1 to TRBJ2-7, with TRBD2 matching over 9 bases. Trimming took 3 bases from V and 4 from J; bases not matched to a gene: 13. The CDR3 length is 17 residues. Germline V gene data show CDR1 as MGHRA and CDR2 as YSYEKL. The DNA of the CDR3 is TGCGCCAGCAGCCACCCCAGGGGCGGGGGGGCCTCGTACGAGCAGTACTTC. Residues: CASSHPRGGGASYEQYF.

V is TRBV19 and J is TRBJ1-3; D is unclear. The CDR3 is 14 residues long. V dropped 5 bases and J dropped 1 base, with 9 bases sitting between them. CDR1 is LNHDA, CDR2 SQIVND, per germline (reference sequence). As DNA, the CDR3 is TGTGCCAGTAGTCCTCTCGGGTCTGGAAACACCATATATTTT. It yields the protein CASSPLGSGNTIYF.

This chain joins TRBV18 and TRBJ2-5, with a possible D match to TRBD2 (6 bases). From germline, CDR1 is KGHSH and CDR2 LQKENI. The ends were cut back, 3 bases at V and 4 bases at J, with 15 bases in the middle. This CDR3 is built from 15 residues. CDR3 in amino acids: CASSPLPGDGETQYF. The CDR3 DNA follows: TGTGCCAGCTCACCGCTTCCGGGGGACGGAGAGACCCAGTACTTC. The whole variable domain, remainder taken from reference TRBV18 and TRBJ2-5, is NAGVMQNPRHLVRRRGQEARLRCSPMKGHSHVYWYRQLPEEGLKFMVYLQKENIIDESGMPKERFSAEFPKEGPSILRIQQVVRGDSAAYFCASSPLPGDGETQYFGPGTRLLVL.